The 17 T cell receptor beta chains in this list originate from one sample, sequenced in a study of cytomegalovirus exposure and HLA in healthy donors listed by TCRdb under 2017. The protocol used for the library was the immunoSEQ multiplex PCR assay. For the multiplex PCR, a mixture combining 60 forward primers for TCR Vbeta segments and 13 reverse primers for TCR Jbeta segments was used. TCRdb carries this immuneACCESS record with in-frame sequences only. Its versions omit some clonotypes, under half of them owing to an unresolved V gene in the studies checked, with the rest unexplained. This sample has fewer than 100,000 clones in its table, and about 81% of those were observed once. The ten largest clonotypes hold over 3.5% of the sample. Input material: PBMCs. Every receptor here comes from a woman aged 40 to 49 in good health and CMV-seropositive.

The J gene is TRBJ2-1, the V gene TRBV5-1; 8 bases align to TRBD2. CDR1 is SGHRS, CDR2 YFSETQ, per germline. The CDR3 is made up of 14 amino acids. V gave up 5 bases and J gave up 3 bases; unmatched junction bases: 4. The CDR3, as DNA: TGCGCCAGCAGTCGAGCGGGAGTCTACAATGAGCAGTTCTTC. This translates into CASSRAGVYNEQFF.

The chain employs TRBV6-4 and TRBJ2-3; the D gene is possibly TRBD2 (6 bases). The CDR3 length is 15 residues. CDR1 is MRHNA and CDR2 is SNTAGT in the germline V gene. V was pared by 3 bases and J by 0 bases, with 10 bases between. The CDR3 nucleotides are TGTGCCAGCAGTGAAAATGGGAGGAGCACAGATACGCAGTATTTT. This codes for CASSENGRSTDTQYF.

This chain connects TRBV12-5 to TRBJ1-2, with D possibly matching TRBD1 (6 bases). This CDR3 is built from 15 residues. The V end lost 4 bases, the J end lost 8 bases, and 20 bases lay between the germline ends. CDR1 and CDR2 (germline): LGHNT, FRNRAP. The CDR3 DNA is TGTGCTAGTGGTTCGCCGACAGGTCTCGGTTCCGGCTACACCTTC. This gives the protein CASGSPTGLGSGYTF.

CDR3 DNA: TGTGCCAGCAGTGAAGCAGGGGCAGGGAACAATCAGCCCCAGCATTTT. Its protein is CASSEAGAGNNQPQHF. The chain combines TRBV6-1 with TRBJ1-5; perhaps TRBD1 as D (5 bases). Germline V gene sequence: CDR1 MNHNS, CDR2 SASEGT. The CDR3 has 16 amino acids. Trimming left V 0 bases short and J 3 bases short, with 12 bases between.

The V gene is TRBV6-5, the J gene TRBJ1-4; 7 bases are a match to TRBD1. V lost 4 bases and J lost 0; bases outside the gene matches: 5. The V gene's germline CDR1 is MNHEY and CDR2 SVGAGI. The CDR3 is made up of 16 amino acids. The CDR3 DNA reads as TGTGCCAGCAGTTGGCAGGGGGGCGCAACTAATGAAAAACTGTTTTTT. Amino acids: CASSWQGGATNEKLFF.

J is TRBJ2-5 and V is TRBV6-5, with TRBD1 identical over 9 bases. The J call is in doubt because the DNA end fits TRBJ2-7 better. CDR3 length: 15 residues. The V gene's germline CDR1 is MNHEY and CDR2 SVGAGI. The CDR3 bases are TGTGCCAGCAGTTCTCCCTGGGACAGGGATTACGAGCAGTACTTC. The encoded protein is CASSSPWDRDYEQYF.

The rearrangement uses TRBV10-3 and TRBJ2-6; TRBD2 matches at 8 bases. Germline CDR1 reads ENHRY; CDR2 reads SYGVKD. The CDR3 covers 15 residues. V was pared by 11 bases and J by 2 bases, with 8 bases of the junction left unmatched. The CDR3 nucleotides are TGTGCCTCGCAGCGGGAGAAGGCTGGGGCCAACGTCCTGACTTTC. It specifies CASQREKAGANVLTF.

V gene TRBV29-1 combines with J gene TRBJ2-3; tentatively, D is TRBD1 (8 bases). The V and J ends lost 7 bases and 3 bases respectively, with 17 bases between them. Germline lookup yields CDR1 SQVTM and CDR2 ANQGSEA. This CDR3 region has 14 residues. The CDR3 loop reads CSADGQGGTDTQYF. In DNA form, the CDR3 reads TGCAGCGCCGACGGACAGGGAGGGACAGATACGCAGTATTTT.

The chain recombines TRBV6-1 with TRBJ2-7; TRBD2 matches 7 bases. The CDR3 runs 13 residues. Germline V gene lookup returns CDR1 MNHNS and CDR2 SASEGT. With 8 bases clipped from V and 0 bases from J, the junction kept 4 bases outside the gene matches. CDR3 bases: TGTGCCAGCCTAGCGGATCACTCCTACGAGCAGTACTTC. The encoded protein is CASLADHSYEQYF.

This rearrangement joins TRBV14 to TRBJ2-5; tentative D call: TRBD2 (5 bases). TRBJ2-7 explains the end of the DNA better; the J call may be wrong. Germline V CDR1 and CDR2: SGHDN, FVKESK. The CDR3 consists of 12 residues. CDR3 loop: CASNLGAGEQYF. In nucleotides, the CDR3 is TGTGCCAGCAACTTAGGTGCGGGCGAGCAGTACTTC.

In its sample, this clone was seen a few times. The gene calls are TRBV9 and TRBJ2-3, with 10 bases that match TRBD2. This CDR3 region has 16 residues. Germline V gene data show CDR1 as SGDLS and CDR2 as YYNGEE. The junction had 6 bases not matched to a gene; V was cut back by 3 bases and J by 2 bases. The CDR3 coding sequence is TGTGCCAGCAGCGAATTAGCGGGGGGAAACACAGATACGCAGTATTTT. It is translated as CASSELAGGNTDTQYF.

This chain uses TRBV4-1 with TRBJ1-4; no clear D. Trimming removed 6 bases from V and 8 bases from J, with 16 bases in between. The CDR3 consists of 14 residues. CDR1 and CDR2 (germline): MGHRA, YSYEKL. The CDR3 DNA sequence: TGCGCCAGCAGGGCCCGTGACACAAGAGAAAAACTGTTTTTT. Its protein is CASRARDTREKLFF.

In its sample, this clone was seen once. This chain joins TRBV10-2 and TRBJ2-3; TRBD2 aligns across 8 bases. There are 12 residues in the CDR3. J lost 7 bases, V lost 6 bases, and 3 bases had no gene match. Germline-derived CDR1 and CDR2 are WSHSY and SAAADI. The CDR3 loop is CASRGTRNTQYF. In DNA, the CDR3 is TGCGCCAGCAGGGGGACTAGGAATACGCAGTATTTT.

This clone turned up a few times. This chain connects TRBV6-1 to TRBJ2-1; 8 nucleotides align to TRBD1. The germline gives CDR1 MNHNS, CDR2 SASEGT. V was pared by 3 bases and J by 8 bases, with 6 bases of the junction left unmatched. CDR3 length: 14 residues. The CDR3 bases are TGTGCCAGCAGTGACTTGACAGGGGTGGATGAGCAGTTCTTC. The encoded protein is CASSDLTGVDEQFF.

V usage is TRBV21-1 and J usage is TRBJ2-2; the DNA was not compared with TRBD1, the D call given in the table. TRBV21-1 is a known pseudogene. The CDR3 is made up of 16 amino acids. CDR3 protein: CASFPPLGANTGELFF. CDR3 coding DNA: TGTGCCAGCTTCCCTCCCTTGGGCGCGAACACCGGGGAGCTGTTTTTT.

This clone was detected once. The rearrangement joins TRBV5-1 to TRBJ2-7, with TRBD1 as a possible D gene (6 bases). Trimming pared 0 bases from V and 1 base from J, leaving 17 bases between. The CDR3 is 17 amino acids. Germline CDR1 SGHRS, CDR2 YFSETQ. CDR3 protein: CASSLGLTGWVSYEQYF. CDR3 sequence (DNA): TGCGCCAGCAGCTTGGGTCTCACAGGGTGGGTTTCCTACGAGCAGTACTTC.

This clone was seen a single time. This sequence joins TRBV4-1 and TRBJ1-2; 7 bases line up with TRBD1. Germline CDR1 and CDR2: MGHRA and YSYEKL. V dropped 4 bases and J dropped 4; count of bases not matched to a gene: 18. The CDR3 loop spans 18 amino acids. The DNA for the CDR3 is TGCGCCAGCAGCCCAAGGCGGGACAGAGTTATCCGTAGCTATGGCTACACCTTC. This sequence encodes CASSPRRDRVIRSYGYTF.